These T cell receptor beta chains were read from a single sample in a study of blood T cell repertoires in COVID-19. Sequencing was performed with immunoSEQ multiplex PCR; in TCRdb, only in-frame clones are kept and a portion is missing. Here the sample spans around 160,000 clones, 80% to 90% being singletons. Input material: peripheral blood. These receptors were taken from a human donor in a cohort sampled during active COVID-19. Each CDR3 is given with its conserved first and last residue. The D gene is left open where the match is weak. Expanded clones are given a class, and other clones once, few, many or no size at all.

D	size	V	J	DNA	CDR3
-	-	TRBV19	TRBJ2-1	TGTGCCAGTAGTATCGTAGGGGGTTGGGACAATGAGCAGTTCTTC	CASSIVGGWDNEQFF
-	-	TRBV18	TRBJ1-1	TGTGCCAGCTCACCTTCTGAGTTCGAGGGCACTGAAGCTTTCTTT	CASSPSEFEGTEAFF
TRBD1	few	TRBV5-1	TRBJ1-4	TGCGCCAGCAGCAGAACAGGGACAGATGAAAAACTGTTTTTT	CASSRTGTDEKLFF
-	-	TRBV6-6	TRBJ1-5	TGTGCCAGCAGCCAGGGGCCACGACAGCCCCAGCATTTT	CASSQGPRQPQHF
-	-	TRBV3-1/TRBV3-2	TRBJ1-2	TGTGCCAGCAGCCAAGGTGGCAGGAACTATGGCTACACCTTC	CASSQGGRNYGYTF
-	-	TRBV12-3/TRBV12-4	TRBJ2-7	TGTGCCAGCAGTTTACGAGGTCGGGGGCAGTACTTC	CASSLRGRGQYF
-	-	TRBV18	TRBJ2-1	TGTGCCAGCTCGCGGAACGACAATGAGCAGTTCTTC	CASSRNDNEQFF
-	-	TRBV3-1/TRBV3-2	TRBJ2-1	TGTGCCAGCAGCCAAGATCTTAGACTTGGTATCGGGAATGAGCAGTTCTTC	CASSQDLRLGIGNEQFF
TRBD1	-	TRBV5-4	TRBJ1-1	TGTGCCAGCAGCTTGTCGGAGGGGGCGAAGACTGAAGCTTTCTTT	CASSLSEGAKTEAFF
-	-	TRBV6-2/TRBV6-3	TRBJ2-7	TGTGCCAGCAGTTTCAGAGGTCACGAGCAGTACTTC	CASSFRGHEQYF
TRBD2	-	TRBV25-1	TRBJ2-7	TGTGCCAGCAGTAAACCGGGACTAGCGGGAGGGATCGAGCAGTACTTC	CASSKPGLAGGIEQYF
TRBD2	-	TRBV7-7	TRBJ2-3	TGTGCTAGCAGCCCAGGGGTCGGGAGGGCAGATACGCAGTATTTT	CASSPGVGRADTQYF
TRBD2	-	TRBV28	TRBJ2-1	TGTGCCAGCAGCCGGACTAGCGGGGGATACAATGAGCAGTTCTTC	CASSRTSGGYNEQFF
-	-	TRBV6-6	TRBJ2-6	TGTGCCGTACGTCGGAGCTCTGGGGCCAACGTCCTGACTTTC	CAVRRSSGANVLTF
TRBD2	-	TRBV24-1	TRBJ2-2	TGTGCCACCAGTGATGCCACGGGGGGGGGCACCGGGGAGCTGTTTTTT	CATSDATGGGTGELFF
-	once	TRBV2	TRBJ2-5	TGTGCCAGCAGTCCTACCGCAGAGACCCAGTACTTC	CASSPTAETQYF
-	-	TRBV30	TRBJ2-3	TGTGCCTGGAACACTCGGACAGTCACTGGGGCGGATACGCAGTATTTT	CAWNTRTVTGADTQYF
TRBD1	-	TRBV10-2	TRBJ1-4	TGCGCCAGCAGCGATAGGGGACAGGGGAATGAAAAACTGTTTTTT	CASSDRGQGNEKLFF
TRBD1	-	TRBV28	TRBJ2-7	TGTGCCAGCAGCTACAGACAGGGGAGCTACGAGCAGTACTTC	CASSYRQGSYEQYF
-	-	TRBV28	TRBJ1-2	TGTGCCAGCAGTGAGACAGTAGTAAACTATGGCTACACCTTC	CASSETVVNYGYTF
TRBD2	-	TRBV19	TRBJ2-5	TGTGCCAGTACACCTATGGGGGGGTCTGGCCAAGAGACCCAGTACTTC	CASTPMGGSGQETQYF
-	-	TRBV6-2/TRBV6-3	TRBJ2-1	TGTGCCAGCAGCGCCTCGGGGCGGGGGCACCGGAATGAGCAGTTCTTC	CASSASGRGHRNEQFF
-	-	TRBV27	TRBJ2-3	TGTGCCAGCGGTCTTAAGGGGGGCACAGATACGCAGTATTTT	CASGLKGGTDTQYF
TRBD2	-	TRBV20-1	TRBJ2-7	TGCAGTGCCGGTAGCGGGGGCGAGCAGTACTTC	CSAGSGGEQYF
TRBD1	-	TRBV5-1	TRBJ2-7	TGCGCCAGCAGCTTGGGTGGACAGGGGGCCTACGAGCAGTACTTC	CASSLGGQGAYEQYF
TRBD1	-	TRBV19	TRBJ1-1	TGTGCCAGTACCCAGTGGACAGGGGGAATGAACACTGAAGCTTTCTTT	CASTQWTGGMNTEAFF
TRBD1	-	TRBV6-2/TRBV6-3	TRBJ1-3	TGTGCCAGCAGTTCCGGACAGGGGAGAGGAAACACCATATATTTT	CASSSGQGRGNTIYF
TRBD1	-	TRBV10-1	TRBJ1-2	TGCGCCAGCAGTGAGGCGACAGGGGGGCCTGGCTACACCTTC	CASSEATGGPGYTF
TRBD2	-	TRBV7-2	TRBJ2-1	TGTGCCAGCAGCGTACTAGCGGGAGGGGTGCGGGAGCAGTTCTTC	CASSVLAGGVREQFF
TRBD1	-	TRBV7-9	TRBJ1-5	TGTGCCAGCAGCTCAGTGACAGGGGCGAGCAATCAGCCCCAGCATTTT	CASSSVTGASNQPQHF
TRBD1	few	TRBV12-5	TRBJ1-1	TGTGCTAGTGGTAGGACAGGGACCACTGAAGCTTTCTTT	CASGRTGTTEAFF
-	once	TRBV6-5	TRBJ2-7	TGTGCCAGCAGTTACGCTATGGGGAGTTCCTACGAGCAGTACTTC	CASSYAMGSSYEQYF
TRBD2	once	TRBV5-1	TRBJ2-3	TGCGCCAGCAGCTTGACTAGCGGGAGGGCGATTGGTACGCAGTATTTT	CASSLTSGRAIGTQYF
TRBD2	-	TRBV7-2	TRBJ2-3	TGTGCCAGCAGCTGGGGACTACAAGGCGCAGATACGCAGTATTTT	CASSWGLQGADTQYF
-	-	TRBV6-2/TRBV6-3	TRBJ2-1	TGTGCCAGCAGTTACCCGTTGTTAAGTGAGGCCGGAGGCAATGAGCAGTTCTTC	CASSYPLLSEAGGNEQFF
TRBD1	-	TRBV29-1	TRBJ1-2	TGCAGCGTTGAATTTTTCGGACAGGGTGATGGCTACACCTTC	CSVEFFGQGDGYTF
-	-	TRBV11-3	TRBJ2-2	TGTGCCAGCAGCTCCCGGGGAGAGCTGTTTTTT	CASSSRGELFF
TRBD2	-	TRBV4-3	TRBJ2-7	TGCGCCAGCAGCCAGACTCCGGGGGGGACCTACGAGCAGTACTTC	CASSQTPGGTYEQYF
-	-	TRBV14	TRBJ2-7	TGTGCCAGCAGCCAAGGCTACTTTAGCTACGAGCAGTACTTC	CASSQGYFSYEQYF
TRBD1	-	TRBV5-1	TRBJ2-7	TGCGCCAGCAGCTTGGCGGGACAGGGGGTTTACGAGCAGTACTTC	CASSLAGQGVYEQYF
-	-	TRBV7-9	TRBJ2-7	TGTGCCAGCAGCACCATGGGGATTGGAGGTTACGAGCAGTACTTC	CASSTMGIGGYEQYF
-	-	TRBV2	TRBJ1-6	TGTGCCAGCAGTGAATCTCGTAGGGCGGGTAATTCACCCCTCCACTTT	CASSESRRAGNSPLHF
-	few	TRBV5-1	TRBJ2-5	TGCGCCAGCAGCCCGTCTTCAGGTCCCCCCAGGACCCAGTACTTC	CASSPSSGPPRTQYF
TRBD1	-	TRBV11-2	TRBJ1-1	TGTGCCAGCAGCTTGGTACAGGGGGACACTGAAGCTTTCTTT	CASSLVQGDTEAFF
-	once	TRBV6-5	TRBJ1-1	TGTGCCGTATCCGCGGATCTGAACACTGAAGCTTTCTTT	CAVSADLNTEAFF
-	-	TRBV14	TRBJ2-1	TGTGCCAGCAGCCAAGATCGGGATTTTGGGCAGTTCTTC	CASSQDRDFGQFF
TRBD1	-	TRBV6-2/TRBV6-3	TRBJ1-2	TGTGCCAGCAGCCCGGGACAGGGACTCTATGGCTACACCTTC	CASSPGQGLYGYTF
TRBD1	-	TRBV5-4	TRBJ2-7	TGTGCCAGCAGCCTGGCGGGACAGGGGGACGAGCAGTACTTC	CASSLAGQGDEQYF
-	once	TRBV14	TRBJ2-2	TGTGCCAGCAGCCAAGTTAGTGACACCGGGGAGCTGTTTTTT	CASSQVSDTGELFF
-	-	TRBV19	TRBJ2-1	TGTGCCAGTAGTACTTACAGGGCTAGTGAGCAGTTCTTC	CASSTYRASEQFF
TRBD1	-	TRBV9	TRBJ1-6	TGTGCCAGCAGCGTATACCCGGGACAGGGATCTTCACCCCTCCACTTT	CASSVYPGQGSSPLHF
-	-	TRBV11-2	TRBJ2-7	TGTGCCAGCAGCCCACAGGACTACGAGCAGTACTTC	CASSPQDYEQYF
-	-	TRBV6-6	TRBJ1-1	TGTGCCAGCACCTCGGGGGTGAACACTGAAGCTTTCTTT	CASTSGVNTEAFF
-	few	TRBV6-5	TRBJ1-1	TGTGCCAGCAGCCCACCGACTGAGAGGAACACTGAAGCTTTCTTT	CASSPPTERNTEAFF
-	-	TRBV6-1	TRBJ1-1	TGTGCCAGCAGTGAACGTTCTTACACTGAAGCTTTCTTT	CASSERSYTEAFF
-	-	TRBV30	TRBJ1-6	TGTGCCTGGAAGGACAATTATAATTCACCCCTCCACTTT	CAWKDNYNSPLHF
-	-	TRBV9	TRBJ2-2	TGTGCCAGCAGCGTAGACCCTAGACTAGGCGGGGAGCTGTTTTTT	CASSVDPRLGGELFF
-	-	TRBV3-1/TRBV3-2	TRBJ2-1	TGTGCCAGCAGCCAAGCCTATCAAGGCGGTGAGCAGTTCTTC	CASSQAYQGGEQFF
-	-	TRBV5-6	TRBJ2-5	TGTGCCAGCAGCTTATACTCCCAAGAGACCCAGTACTTC	CASSLYSQETQYF
TRBD2	-	TRBV7-2	TRBJ2-7	TGTGCCAGCAGCCCTTTAGCGGGGGGGCGGGGCGAGCAGTACTTC	CASSPLAGGRGEQYF